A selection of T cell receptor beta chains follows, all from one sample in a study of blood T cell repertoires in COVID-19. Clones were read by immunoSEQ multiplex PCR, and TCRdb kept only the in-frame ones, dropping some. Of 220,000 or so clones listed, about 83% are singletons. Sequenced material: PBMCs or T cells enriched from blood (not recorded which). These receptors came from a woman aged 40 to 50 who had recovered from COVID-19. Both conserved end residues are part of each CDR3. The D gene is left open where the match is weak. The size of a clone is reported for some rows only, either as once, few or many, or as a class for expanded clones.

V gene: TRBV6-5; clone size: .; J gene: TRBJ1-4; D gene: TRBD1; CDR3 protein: CASSSGQDRNEKLFF; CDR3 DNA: TGTGCCAGCAGTTCCGGACAGGACCGTAATGAAAAACTGTTTTTT
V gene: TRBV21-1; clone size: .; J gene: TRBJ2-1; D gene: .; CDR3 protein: CASRQRKRKVYNEQFF; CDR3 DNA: TGTGCCAGCAGACAGCGGAAGAGAAAGGTCTACAATGAGCAGTTCTTC
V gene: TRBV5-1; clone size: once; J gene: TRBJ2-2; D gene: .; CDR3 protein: CASSLGTENTGELFF; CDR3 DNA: TGCGCCAGCAGCTTGGGGACAGAGAACACCGGGGAGCTGTTTTTT
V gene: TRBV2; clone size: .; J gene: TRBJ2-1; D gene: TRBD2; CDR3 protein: CASRRSSGSSGNEQFF; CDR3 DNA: TGTGCCAGCAGGAGAAGTAGCGGGAGTAGCGGCAATGAGCAGTTCTTC
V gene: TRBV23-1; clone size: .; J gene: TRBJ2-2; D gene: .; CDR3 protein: CASEGGSDSSTGELFF; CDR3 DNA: TGCGCCAGCGAAGGTGGGTCTGACAGTTCCACCGGGGAGCTGTTTTTT
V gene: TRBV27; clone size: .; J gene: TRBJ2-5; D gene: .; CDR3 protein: CASSVTGRRETQYF; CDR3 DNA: TGTGCCAGCAGCGTTACAGGGAGAAGAGAGACCCAGTACTTC
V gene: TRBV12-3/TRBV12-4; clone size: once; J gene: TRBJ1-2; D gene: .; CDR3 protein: CASSFAVSGYTF; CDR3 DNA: TGTGCCAGCAGTTTCGCGGTTTCTGGCTACACCTTC
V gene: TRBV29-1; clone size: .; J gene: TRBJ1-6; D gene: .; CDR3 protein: CSVRREGVNSPLHF; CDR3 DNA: TGCAGCGTTCGGCGGGAGGGGGTAAATTCACCCCTCCACTTT
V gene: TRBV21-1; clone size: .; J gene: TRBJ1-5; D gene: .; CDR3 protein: CASSKPGGHNQPQHF; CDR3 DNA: TGTGCCAGCAGCAAACCAGGGGGGCACAATCAGCCCCAGCATTTT
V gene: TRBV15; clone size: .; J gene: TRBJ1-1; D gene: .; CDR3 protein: CATSIVRGWEAFF; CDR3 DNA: TGTGCCACCAGCATTGTCAGGGGCTGGGAAGCTTTCTTT
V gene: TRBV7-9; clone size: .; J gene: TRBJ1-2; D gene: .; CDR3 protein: CASSLRSEDGYTF; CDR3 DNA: TGTGCCAGCAGCTTACGCAGCGAAGATGGCTACACCTTC
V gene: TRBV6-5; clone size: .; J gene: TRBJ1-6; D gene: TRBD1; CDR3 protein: CASGPGQRRSPLHF; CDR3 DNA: TGTGCCAGCGGACCGGGACAGAGGCGATCACCCCTCCACTTT
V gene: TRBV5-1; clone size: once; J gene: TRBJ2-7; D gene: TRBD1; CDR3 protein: CASSGGRDREEYEQYF; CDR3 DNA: TGCGCCAGCAGCGGTGGACGGGACAGGGAAGAATACGAGCAGTACTTC
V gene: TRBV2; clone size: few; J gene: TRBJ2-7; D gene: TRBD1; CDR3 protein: CASSRDRAYEQYF; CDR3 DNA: TGTGCCAGCAGTCGAGACAGGGCCTACGAGCAGTACTTC